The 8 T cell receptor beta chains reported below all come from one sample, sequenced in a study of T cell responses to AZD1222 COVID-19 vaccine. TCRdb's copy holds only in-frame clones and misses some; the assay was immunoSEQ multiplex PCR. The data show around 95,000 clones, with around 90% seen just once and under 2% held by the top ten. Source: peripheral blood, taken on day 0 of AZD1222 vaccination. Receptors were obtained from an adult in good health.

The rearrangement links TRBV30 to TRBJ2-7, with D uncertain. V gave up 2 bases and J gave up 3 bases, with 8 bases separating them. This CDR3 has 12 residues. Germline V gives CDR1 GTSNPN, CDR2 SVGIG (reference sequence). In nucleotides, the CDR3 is TGTGCCTGGAGTAGCCTTCTCTACGAGCAGTACTTC. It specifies CAWSSLLYEQYF.

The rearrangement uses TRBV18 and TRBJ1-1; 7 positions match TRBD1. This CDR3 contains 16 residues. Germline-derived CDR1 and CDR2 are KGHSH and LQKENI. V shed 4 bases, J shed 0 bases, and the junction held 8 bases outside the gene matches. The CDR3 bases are TGTGCCAGCTCACAGTACCCGGGACAGCTGAACACTGAAGCTTTCTTT. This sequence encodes CASSQYPGQLNTEAFF.

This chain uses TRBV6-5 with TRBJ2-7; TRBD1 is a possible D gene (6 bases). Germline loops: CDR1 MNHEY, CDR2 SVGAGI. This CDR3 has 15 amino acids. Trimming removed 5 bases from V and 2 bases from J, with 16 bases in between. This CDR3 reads CASSRPRGYAYEQYF. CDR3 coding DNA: TGTGCCAGCAGTCGACCCAGGGGCTATGCCTACGAGCAGTACTTC.

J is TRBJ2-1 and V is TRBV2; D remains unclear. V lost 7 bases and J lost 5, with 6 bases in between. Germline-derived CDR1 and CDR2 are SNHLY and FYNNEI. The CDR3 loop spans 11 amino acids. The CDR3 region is CASKLNNEQFF. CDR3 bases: TGTGCCAGCAAACTTAACAATGAGCAGTTCTTC.

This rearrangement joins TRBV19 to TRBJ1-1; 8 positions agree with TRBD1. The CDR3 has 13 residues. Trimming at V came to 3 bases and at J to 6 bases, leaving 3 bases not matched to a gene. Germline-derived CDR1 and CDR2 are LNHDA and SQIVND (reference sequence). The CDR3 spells CASSIAGGSEAFF. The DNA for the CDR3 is TGTGCCAGTAGTATCGCAGGGGGCTCTGAAGCTTTCTTT.

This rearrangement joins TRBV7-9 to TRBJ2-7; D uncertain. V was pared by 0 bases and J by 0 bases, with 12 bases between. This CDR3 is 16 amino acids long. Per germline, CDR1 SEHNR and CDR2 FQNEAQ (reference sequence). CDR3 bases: TGTGCCAGCAGCTTAGCCCATGGATCCAGCTCCTACGAGCAGTACTTC. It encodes CASSLAHGSSSYEQYF.

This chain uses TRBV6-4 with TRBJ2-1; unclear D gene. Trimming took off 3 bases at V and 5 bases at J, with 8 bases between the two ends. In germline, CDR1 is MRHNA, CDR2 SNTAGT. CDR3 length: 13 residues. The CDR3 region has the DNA TGTGCCAGCAGTGAAGGTGACCACAATGAGCAGTTCTTC. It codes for CASSEGDHNEQFF.

CDR3 amino acids: CASSLSYNNEQFF. The CDR3 nucleotides are TGTGCCAGCAGTTTATCCTACAACAATGAGCAGTTCTTC. The chain has TRBV27 and TRBJ2-1; D not resolved. CDR1 and CDR2 from the germline V gene are MNHEY and SMNVEV (reference sequence). V gave up 0 bases and J gave up 5 bases, with 5 bases separating them. CDR3 length equals 13 residues.